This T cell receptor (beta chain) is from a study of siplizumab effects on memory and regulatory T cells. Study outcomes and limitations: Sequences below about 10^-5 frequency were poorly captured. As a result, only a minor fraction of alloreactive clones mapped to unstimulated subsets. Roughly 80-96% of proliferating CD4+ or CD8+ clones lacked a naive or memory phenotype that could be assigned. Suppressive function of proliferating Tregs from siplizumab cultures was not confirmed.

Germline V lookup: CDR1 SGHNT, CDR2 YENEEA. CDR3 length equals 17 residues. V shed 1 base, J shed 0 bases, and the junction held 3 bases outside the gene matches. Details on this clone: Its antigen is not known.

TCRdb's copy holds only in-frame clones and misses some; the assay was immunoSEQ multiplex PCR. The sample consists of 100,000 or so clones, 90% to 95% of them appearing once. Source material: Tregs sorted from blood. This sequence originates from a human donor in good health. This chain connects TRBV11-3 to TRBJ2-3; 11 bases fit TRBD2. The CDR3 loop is CASSLGTSGGSTDTQYF. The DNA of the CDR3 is TGTGCCAGCAGCTTAGGAACTAGCGGGGGTAGCACAGATACGCAGTATTTT.